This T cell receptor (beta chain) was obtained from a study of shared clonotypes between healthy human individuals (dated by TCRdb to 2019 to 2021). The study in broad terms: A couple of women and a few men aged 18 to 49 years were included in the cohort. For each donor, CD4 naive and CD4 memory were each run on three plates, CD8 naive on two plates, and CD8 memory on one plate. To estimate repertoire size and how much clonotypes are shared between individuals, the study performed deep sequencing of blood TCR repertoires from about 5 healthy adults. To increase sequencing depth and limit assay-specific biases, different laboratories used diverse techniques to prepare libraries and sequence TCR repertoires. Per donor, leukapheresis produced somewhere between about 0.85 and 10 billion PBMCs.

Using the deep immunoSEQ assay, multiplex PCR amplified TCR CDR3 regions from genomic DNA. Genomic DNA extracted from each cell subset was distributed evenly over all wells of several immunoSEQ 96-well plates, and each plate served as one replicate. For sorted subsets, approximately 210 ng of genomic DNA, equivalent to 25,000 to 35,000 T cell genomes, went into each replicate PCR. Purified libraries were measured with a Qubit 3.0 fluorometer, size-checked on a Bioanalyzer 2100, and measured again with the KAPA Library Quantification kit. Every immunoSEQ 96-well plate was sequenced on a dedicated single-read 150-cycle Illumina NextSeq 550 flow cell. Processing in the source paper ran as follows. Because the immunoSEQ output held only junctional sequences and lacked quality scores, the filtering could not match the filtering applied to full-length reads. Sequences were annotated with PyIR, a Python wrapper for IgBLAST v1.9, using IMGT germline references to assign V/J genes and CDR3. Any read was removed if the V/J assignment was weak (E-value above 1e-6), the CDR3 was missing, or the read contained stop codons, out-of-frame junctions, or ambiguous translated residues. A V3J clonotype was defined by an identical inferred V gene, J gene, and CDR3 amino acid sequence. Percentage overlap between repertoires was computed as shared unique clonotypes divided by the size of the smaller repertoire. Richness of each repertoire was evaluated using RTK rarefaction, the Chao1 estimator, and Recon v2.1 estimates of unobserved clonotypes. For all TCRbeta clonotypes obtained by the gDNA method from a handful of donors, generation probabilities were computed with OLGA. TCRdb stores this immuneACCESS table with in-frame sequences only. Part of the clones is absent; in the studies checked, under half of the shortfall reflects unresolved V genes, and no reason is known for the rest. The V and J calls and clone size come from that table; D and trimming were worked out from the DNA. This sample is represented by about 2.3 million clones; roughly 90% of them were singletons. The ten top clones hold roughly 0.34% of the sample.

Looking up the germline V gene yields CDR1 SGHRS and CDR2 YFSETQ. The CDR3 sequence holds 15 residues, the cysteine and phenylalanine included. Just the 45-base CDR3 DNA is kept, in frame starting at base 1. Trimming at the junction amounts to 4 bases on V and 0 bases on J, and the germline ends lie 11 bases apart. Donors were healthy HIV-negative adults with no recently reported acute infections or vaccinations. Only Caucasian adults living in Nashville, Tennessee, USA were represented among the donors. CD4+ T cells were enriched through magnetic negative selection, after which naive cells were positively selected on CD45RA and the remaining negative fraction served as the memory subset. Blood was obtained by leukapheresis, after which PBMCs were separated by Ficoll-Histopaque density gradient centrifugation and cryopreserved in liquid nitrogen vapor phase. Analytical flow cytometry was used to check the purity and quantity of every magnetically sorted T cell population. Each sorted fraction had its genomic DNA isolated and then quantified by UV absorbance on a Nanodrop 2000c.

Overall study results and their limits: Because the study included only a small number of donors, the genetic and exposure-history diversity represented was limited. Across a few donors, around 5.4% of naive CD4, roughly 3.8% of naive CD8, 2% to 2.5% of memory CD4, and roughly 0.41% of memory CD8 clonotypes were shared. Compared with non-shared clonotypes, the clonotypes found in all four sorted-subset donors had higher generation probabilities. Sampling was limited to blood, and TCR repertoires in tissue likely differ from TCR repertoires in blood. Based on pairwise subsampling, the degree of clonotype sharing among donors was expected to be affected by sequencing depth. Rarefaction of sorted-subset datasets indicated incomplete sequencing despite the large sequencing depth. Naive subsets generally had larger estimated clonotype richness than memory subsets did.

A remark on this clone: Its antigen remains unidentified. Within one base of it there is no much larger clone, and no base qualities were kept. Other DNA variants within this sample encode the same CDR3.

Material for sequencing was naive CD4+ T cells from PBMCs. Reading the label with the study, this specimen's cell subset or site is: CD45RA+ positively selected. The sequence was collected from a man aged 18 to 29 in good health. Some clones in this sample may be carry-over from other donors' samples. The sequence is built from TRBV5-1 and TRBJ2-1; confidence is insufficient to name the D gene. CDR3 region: CASSPDGSSYNEQFF. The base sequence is TGCGCCAGCAGCCCCGACGGTAGCTCCTACAATGAGCAGTTCTTC.